Shown below are 10 T cell receptor beta chains from a single sample sequenced in a study of T cell responses to AZD1222 COVID-19 vaccine. TCRdb keeps only in-frame clones here, not all; method: immunoSEQ multiplex PCR. The sample yields about 200,000 clones, around 93% seen once. The sample was peripheral blood, taken on day 0 of MenACWY control vaccination. Source of these receptors: an adult in good health.

With respect to this clone: The sample carries other DNA sequences with the same CDR3. The rearrangement uses TRBV7-2 and TRBJ1-5; D call uncertain. V gave up 2 bases and J gave up 2 bases, with 7 bases separating them. Germline V CDR1 and CDR2: SGHTA, FQGNSA. The CDR3 is 14 residues long. This chain's CDR3 is CASSLQGGNQPQHF. The CDR3 DNA sequence: TGTGCCAGCAGCTTACAAGGCGGCAATCAGCCCCAGCATTTT.

V and J are TRBV6-1 and TRBJ1-5; tentative D call: TRBD1 (5 bases). The CDR3 loop spans 16 amino acids. Trimming removed 4 bases at V and 0 bases at J, with 13 bases between. The V gene's germline CDR1 is MNHNS and CDR2 SASEGT. CDR3 in DNA: TGTGCCAGCAGTGTCGTGACAGCGTATAGCAATCAGCCCCAGCATTTT. Protein: CASSVVTAYSNQPQHF.

This clone was observed once. The chain recombines TRBV4-1 with TRBJ1-1, with a tentative D call TRBD1 (5 bases). Germline assignment: CDR1 MGHRA and CDR2 YSYEKL. This CDR3 has 12 amino acids. Trimming cost V 3 bases and J 7 bases, with 9 bases left between them. CDR3 coding DNA: TGCGCCAGCAGCCACATTACAGGTGAAGCTTTCTTT. Translated, it gives CASSHITGEAFF.

J is TRBJ1-1 and V is TRBV7-2, with a weak D call TRBD1 (5 bases). Trimming cost V 1 base and J 4 bases, with 10 bases left between them. There are 14 residues in the CDR3. Germline values: CDR1 SGHTA, CDR2 FQGNSA. The CDR3 DNA follows: TGTGCCAGCAGCTTAGAGGTTGGGGGCACTGAAGCTTTCTTT. Protein sequence: CASSLEVGGTEAFF. Full variable domain (rest looked up from reference TRBV7-2 and TRBJ1-1): GAGVSQSPSNKVTEKGKDVELRCDPISGHTALYWYRQSLGQGLEFLIYFQGNSAPDKSGLPSDRFSAERTGGSVSTLTIQRTQQEDSAVYLCASSLEVGGTEAFFGQGTRLTVV.

This clone was observed a single time. The rearrangement links TRBV4-2 to TRBJ1-1; weak D call: TRBD1 (6 bases). Between the trimmed V and J ends, which lost 0 bases and 3 bases, there was a span of 11 bases. Germline V lookup: CDR1 LGHNA, CDR2 YNFKEQ. The CDR3 contains 15 residues. The CDR3 spells CASSQDYTGHTEAFF. The CDR3, as DNA: TGTGCCAGCAGCCAAGATTATACAGGGCACACTGAAGCTTTCTTT.

V usage is TRBV6-4 and J usage is TRBJ2-7; 9 bases align to TRBD1. CDR1 MRHNA and CDR2 SNTAGT come from the germline V gene. The CDR3 is made up of 16 amino acids. J was trimmed by 2 bases and V by 2 bases; bases with no gene match: 7. CDR3 protein: CASSDPPGTGTYEQYF. The CDR3 bases are TGTGCCAGCAGTGACCCGCCCGGGACAGGGACCTACGAGCAGTACTTC.

The V gene is TRBV28, the J gene TRBJ1-2; D is undetermined. With 3 bases removed from V and 4 bases from J, the gap between germline ends came to 12 bases. Germline V CDR1 and CDR2: MDHEN, SYDVKM. This CDR3 has 14 residues. The CDR3 loop is CASSLGRTSYGYTF. For the CDR3, the DNA is TGTGCCAGCAGTTTGGGCAGGACGAGCTATGGCTACACCTTC.

V is TRBV5-1 and J is TRBJ1-5; D not resolved. Looked up from germline, CDR1 is SGHRS and CDR2 is YFSETQ. V was pared by 0 bases and J by 2 bases, with 6 bases between. The length of the CDR3 is 14 residues. CDR3: CASSLAPGNQPQHF. The CDR3 DNA sequence: TGCGCCAGCAGCTTGGCCCCGGGCAATCAGCCCCAGCATTTT.

The chain is built from TRBV19 and TRBJ2-5, with 11 bases aligning to TRBD2. V lost 7 bases, J lost 0 bases, and 4 bases stayed unmatched. The length of the CDR3 is 15 residues. Germline loops: CDR1 LNHDA, CDR2 SQIVND (reference sequence). The DNA of the CDR3 is TGTGCCAGTACTTCGACTAGCGGGGACCAAGAGACCCAGTACTTC. Its translation is CASTSTSGDQETQYF.

The chain joins TRBV7-2 to TRBJ1-5; D unresolved. From germline, CDR1 is SGHTA and CDR2 FQGNSA. V was cut by 5 bases and J by 0 bases, with 11 bases left in between. The CDR3 extends over 15 amino acids. The CDR3 coding sequence is TGTGCCAGCAGCCAACCCGGTTCTAGCAATCAGCCCCAGCATTTT. Residues: CASSQPGSSNQPQHF.